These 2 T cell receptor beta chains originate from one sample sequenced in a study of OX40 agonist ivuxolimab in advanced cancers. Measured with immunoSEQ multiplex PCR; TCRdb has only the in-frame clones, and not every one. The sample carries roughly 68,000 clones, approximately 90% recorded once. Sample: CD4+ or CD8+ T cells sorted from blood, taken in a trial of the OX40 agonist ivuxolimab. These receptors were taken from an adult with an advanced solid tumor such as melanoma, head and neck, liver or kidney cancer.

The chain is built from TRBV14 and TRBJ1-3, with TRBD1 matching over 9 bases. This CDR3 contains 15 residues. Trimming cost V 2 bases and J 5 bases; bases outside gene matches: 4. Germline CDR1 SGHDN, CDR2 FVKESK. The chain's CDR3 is CASSQRQGGRNTIYF. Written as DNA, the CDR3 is TGTGCCAGCAGCCAAAGACAGGGGGGTCGAAACACCATATATTTT. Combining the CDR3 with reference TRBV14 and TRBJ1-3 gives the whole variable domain EAGVTQFPSHSVIEKGQTVTLRCDPISGHDNLYWYRRVMGKEIKFLLHFVKESKQDESGMPNNRFLAERTGGTYSTLKVQPAELEDSGVYFCASSQRQGGRNTIYFGEGSWLTVV.

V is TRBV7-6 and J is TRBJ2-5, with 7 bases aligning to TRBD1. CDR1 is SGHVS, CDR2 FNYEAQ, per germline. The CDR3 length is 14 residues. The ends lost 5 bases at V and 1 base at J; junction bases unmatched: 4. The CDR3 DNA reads TGTGCCAGCAGCCCCGGGACAGCCCAAGAGACCCAGTACTTC. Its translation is CASSPGTAQETQYF.